The 10 T cell receptor beta chains below all came from one sample that was sequenced in a study of beta chain features in type 1 diabetes. Expressed TCRB transcripts were sequenced after all isolated RNA was converted to cDNA. Some clones are missing from TCRdb's copy, which holds only in-frame ones; the method was immunoSEQ multiplex PCR. This sample has 200,000 to 250,000 clones, with 68% found just once. Sequencing was performed on naive CD4+ T cells from blood. All receptors derive from a man aged 25-45 years in good health.

A word on this clone: Its ends do not fully match the called genes, so a read error is possible. The chain joins TRBV7-9 to TRBJ1-2; no firm D call. The V gene's germline CDR1 is SEHNR and CDR2 FQNEAQ (reference sequence). CDR3 size: 8 residues. The CDR3: CASSPFSF. In DNA, the CDR3 is TGTGCCAGCAGCCCCTTCTCCTTC. Drawing the rest from reference TRBV7-9 and TRBJ1-2, the complete variable domain is DTGVSQNPRHKITKRGQNVTFRCDPISEHNRLYWYRQTLGQGPEFLTYFQNEAQLEKSRLLSDRFSAERPKGSFSTLEIQRTEQGDSAMYLCASSPFSFGSGTRLTVV.

J is TRBJ2-3 and V is TRBV30; TRBD2 aligns across 15 bases. There are 16 residues in the CDR3. The V gene end was trimmed by 3 bases and the J gene end by 5 bases; junction bases not matched to a gene: 6. CDR1 and CDR2 from the germline V gene are GTSNPN and SVGIG (reference sequence). The CDR3 DNA sequence: TGTGCCTGGAGGGCAGGACTAGCGGGAGGGCGAGATACGCAGTATTTT. Amino acid sequence: CAWRAGLAGGRDTQYF.

This chain links TRBV2 with TRBJ2-5; 7 bases agree with TRBD1. Trimming removed 4 bases from V and 5 bases from J; junction bases left unmatched: 4. The CDR3 loop spans 13 amino acids. CDR1 SNHLY and CDR2 FYNNEI come from the germline V gene. The CDR3 sequence: CASSADRVETQYF. Here the CDR3 DNA reads TGTGCCAGCAGTGCCGACAGGGTTGAGACCCAGTACTTC.

In this sample, this clone turned up once. This chain joins TRBV7-2 and TRBJ2-3, with TRBD2 as a possible D gene (5 bases). V gave up 7 bases and J gave up 7 bases, with 21 bases separating them. This CDR3 comprises 15 residues. Looked up from germline, CDR1 is SGHTA and CDR2 is FQGNSA. The CDR3: CASTTIVGRRNTQYF. For the CDR3, the DNA is TGTGCCAGCACCACAATTGTGGGCAGGAGGAATACGCAGTATTTT.

The CDR3 DNA reads as TGCAGCACAGGGGCCATGAGGTCCTACAATGAGCAGTTCTTC. It specifies CSTGAMRSYNEQFF. This rearrangement joins TRBV29-1 to TRBJ2-1, with 7 nucleotides matching TRBD1. The CDR3 is 14 residues long. In germline, CDR1 is SQVTM, CDR2 ANQGSEA. V dropped 8 bases and J dropped 1; count of bases not matched to a gene: 8.

The chain recombines TRBV5-1 with TRBJ2-3; D remains unclear. The CDR3 consists of 14 residues. V dropped 0 bases and J dropped 2 bases, with 7 bases sitting between them. Germline V CDR1 and CDR2: SGHRS, YFSETQ. The CDR3 bases are TGCGCCAGCAGCTTGGGCGCCTACACAGATACGCAGTATTTT. The encoded protein is CASSLGAYTDTQYF.

There are a few counts of this clone. This chain's CDR3 is CSVGQEKNIQYF. The CDR3 DNA reads TGCAGCGTTGGACAGGAAAAAAACATTCAGTACTTC. J is TRBJ2-4 and V is TRBV29-1, with a weak D call TRBD1 (6 bases). Germline V gives CDR1 SQVTM, CDR2 ANQGSEA. The CDR3 runs 12 residues. The ends were cut back, 4 bases at V and 4 bases at J, with 8 bases in the middle.

The chain combines TRBV9 with TRBJ2-1, with D perhaps matching TRBD2 (5 bases). The germline V and J ends were trimmed by 3 bases and 2 bases, with 15 bases remaining between them. The V gene's germline CDR1 is SGDLS and CDR2 YYNGEE. The CDR3 consists of 16 residues. CDR3 sequence: CASSGQAVLAYNEQFF. DNA of the CDR3: TGTGCCAGCAGCGGCCAAGCGGTGCTAGCCTACAATGAGCAGTTCTTC.

The V gene is TRBV4-1, the J gene TRBJ2-1; no clear D gene. The CDR3 runs 15 residues. Deletions cut 4 bases from V and 7 bases from J, with 17 bases between. Germline CDR1 reads MGHRA; CDR2 reads YSYEKL. The DNA for the CDR3 is TGCGCCAGCAGCCCCCAGCACGGGCCATGGAATGAGCAGTTCTTC. It codes for CASSPQHGPWNEQFF.

The chain links TRBV11-2 to TRBJ1-2; D remains unclear. This CDR3 contains 14 residues. The germline V and J ends were trimmed by 4 bases and 1 base, with 10 bases remaining between them. Germline lookup yields CDR1 SGHAT and CDR2 FQNNGV. The CDR3, as DNA: TGTGCCAGCAGCTCCCAAGGCAGTAACTATGGCTACACCTTC. Translated, it gives CASSSQGSNYGYTF.